What follows is one T cell receptor beta chain and its context. This may arise from a read error, as a much more abundant clone is one base away. RNA transcripts served as the template for amplifying TCR beta CDR3 regions. First-round RT-PCR targeting the TCR CDR3 was performed with the HTBI primer set. One entry per CDR3 protein, called by TCRdb with MiXCR from the multiplex PCR reads. Of roughly 710,000 distinct CDR3 sequences in the sample, 30% to 40% were seen once. Germline assignment: CDR1 LNHDA and CDR2 SQIVND (reference sequence). The CDR3 contains 14 residues. With V trimmed by 5 bases and J by 5 bases, 3 bases remained unmatched. This specimen belongs to a study of T cells in Graves' hyperthyroidism and ophthalmopathy.

The specimen was blood. The chain is built from TRBV19 and TRBJ2-3, with TRBD2 identical over 11 bases. The TCR originated in a woman aged 40-49 years with Graves' hyperthyroidism. The CDR3 region is CASSVGLAGDTQYF. The CDR3 DNA sequence: TGTGCCAGTAGTGTCGGACTAGCGGGAGATACGCAGTATTTT.